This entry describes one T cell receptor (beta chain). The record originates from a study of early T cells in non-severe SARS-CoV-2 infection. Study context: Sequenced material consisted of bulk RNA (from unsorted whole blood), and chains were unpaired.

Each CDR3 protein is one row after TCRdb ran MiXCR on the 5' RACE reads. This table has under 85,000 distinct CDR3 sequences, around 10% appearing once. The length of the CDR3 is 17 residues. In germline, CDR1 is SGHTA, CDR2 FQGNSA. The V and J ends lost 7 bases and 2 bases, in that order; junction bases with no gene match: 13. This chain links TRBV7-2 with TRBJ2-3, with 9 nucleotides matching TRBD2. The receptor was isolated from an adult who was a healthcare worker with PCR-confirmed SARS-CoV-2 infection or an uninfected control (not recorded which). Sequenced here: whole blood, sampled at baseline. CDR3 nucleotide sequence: TGTGCCAGCAACCGGGGGGTCGCGGGAGGGTCCACAGATACGCAGTATTTT. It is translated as CASNRGVAGGSTDTQYF.